The clone carrying this T cell receptor beta chain has more than one count but fewer than ten. Its antigen is as yet unknown. The data derive from a study of blood T cells in healthy people across ages. Study conclusions and caveats: From one million sequenced T cells, diversity estimates were lower bounds. Significant beta diversity loss was already apparent by age roughly 40, declining roughly linearly.

A sample-barcoded 5' primer and a J-beta primer mix were used in a second PCR of roughly 7 to 11 cycles. Using its own MiXCR run on the 5' RACE reads, TCRdb lists one record per CDR3 protein. The sample carries roughly 1.9 million distinct CDR3 sequences, approximately 39% recorded once. The CDR3 is made up of 15 amino acids. CDR1 is MNHEY and CDR2 is SVGEGT in the germline V gene. The germline V and J ends were trimmed by 7 bases and 0 bases, with 13 bases remaining between them. Each sample provided at least 5 micrograms of extracted total RNA. This chain uses TRBV6-2 or TRBV6-3 with TRBJ2-4, with D possibly matching TRBD2 (5 bases). Material: blood. The sequence was collected from a human donor in good health. The CDR3 sequence is CASTTTGLAKNIQYF. The CDR3 DNA is TGTGCCAGCACCACCACCGGACTAGCCAAAAACATTCAGTACTTC.